Described below is a single TCR beta chain sequence and its context. TCRdb keeps only in-frame clones here, not all; method: immunoSEQ multiplex PCR. The sample consists of about 440,000 clones, 90% of them appearing once. This specimen comes from a study of blood T cell repertoires in COVID-19. The CDR3 consists of 17 residues. Germline CDR1 reads MNHNS; CDR2 reads SASEGT. V lost 3 bases, J lost 4 bases, and 11 bases stayed unmatched. Ages ranged from about 18 to 100 years, with residence in fewer than 25 US areas. Cohort 3 donors were reported recovered after two negative PCRs, clearance, or symptom resolution.

The chain employs TRBV6-1 and TRBJ1-2; 10 nucleotides agree with TRBD1. Sequencing used PBMCs or T cells enriched from blood (not recorded which). This receptor was identified in a man younger than 35 who had recovered from COVID-19. CDR3 bases: TGTGCCAGCAGTGAGGGACAGGGGCCCTCAGTCGTCTATGGCTACACCTTC. Its translation: CASSEGQGPSVVYGYTF.